This T cell receptor beta chain was sequenced in a study of technical replicates of blood from several donors. V was shortened by 5 bases and J by 0 bases, with 16 bases between the two germline ends. Germline values: CDR1 MGHRA, CDR2 YSYEKL. The CDR3 runs to 16 residues. TCRdb keeps only in-frame clones here, not all; method: immunoSEQ multiplex PCR. The sample shows 55,000 to 75,000 clones, 85% to 95% of them seen only once. This sequence joins TRBV4-1 and TRBJ1-1; possible D gene TRBD1, 5 bases. The sequenced sample consisted of PBMCs. This TCR was recovered from a human donor in good health. Some clones in this sample may be carry-over from other donors' samples. The CDR3 here is CASSVGRGGVNTEAFF. In DNA, the CDR3 is TGCGCCAGCAGCGTGGGCCGGGGGGGGGTGAACACTGAAGCTTTCTTT.